The 15 T cell receptor beta chains below come from one sample, sequenced in a study of yellow fever vaccine responses in identical twins. TCRdb re-called the RT-PCR reads with MiXCR, one entry per CDR3 protein. The table has 35,000 or so distinct CDR3 sequences, 45% to 65% seen once. The specimen was T cells from blood (PBMCs), unsorted or a sorted subset (not recorded which), collected before or after yellow fever vaccination (not recorded which). The source of these receptors is a woman between 18 and 29 years old who received the yellow fever vaccine.

This clonotype occurred a few times. The V call is TRBV28, the J call TRBJ2-1; D ambiguous. The CDR3 consists of 12 residues. CDR1 and CDR2 (germline): MDHEN, SYDVKM. The V gene lost 3 bases and the J gene lost 9 bases, with 9 bases spanning the gap. The CDR3 loop is CASSFSSFEQFF. In DNA, the CDR3 is TGTGCCAGCAGTTTTAGTAGCTTTGAGCAGTTCTTC.

V is TRBV25-1 and J is TRBJ1-1, with D maybe TRBD1 (5 bases). This CDR3 spans 14 amino acids. Germline V gene lookup returns CDR1 MGHDK and CDR2 SYGVNS. V was clipped by 4 bases and J by 1 base, with 10 bases between them. The CDR3 DNA is TGTGCCAGCAGTGCCCGCAGGGAGAACACTGAAGCTTTCTTT. This codes for CASSARRENTEAFF.

The CDR3 loop is CSARQGFDEQFF. The CDR3 DNA is TGCAGCGCCCGACAGGGATTCGATGAGCAGTTCTTC. The chain joins TRBV29-1 to TRBJ2-1, with 7 positions matching TRBD1. V lost 7 bases to trimming and J lost 8 bases; unmatched junction nucleotides: 8. CDR3 length equals 12 residues. The V gene's germline CDR1 is SQVTM and CDR2 ANQGSEA.

The gene calls are TRBV29-1 and TRBJ2-5, with 9 bases aligning to TRBD1. The CDR3 totals 13 residues. The V and J ends lost 4 bases and 5 bases, in that order; junction bases with no gene match: 5. Germline V lookup: CDR1 SQVTM, CDR2 ANQGSEA. This chain's CDR3 is CSVGDRASETQYF. The CDR3 DNA is TGCAGCGTTGGGGACAGGGCATCGGAGACCCAGTACTTC.

The genes are TRBV7-9 and TRBJ2-5; D is perhaps TRBD1 (5 bases). Per the germline V gene, CDR1 is SEHNR and CDR2 is FQNEAQ (reference sequence). Trimming removed 5 bases at V and 3 bases at J, with 13 bases between. The CDR3 consists of 14 residues. The CDR3: CASSPDSHKETQYF. CDR3 nucleotide sequence: TGTGCCAGCAGCCCCGACAGCCATAAAGAGACCCAGTACTTC.

The chain uses TRBV12-3 or TRBV12-4 and TRBJ1-4, with 10 bases identical to TRBD1. This CDR3 comprises 14 residues. V shed 6 bases and J 7 bases; nucleotides not matched to a gene: 5. The chain's CDR3 is CASRKRTGGEKLFF. The CDR3 nucleotides are TGTGCCAGCAGGAAAAGGACAGGGGGTGAAAAACTGTTTTTT.

This clonotype was counted between two and nine times. The chain links TRBV10-2 to TRBJ2-4; no clear D gene. Trimming removed 3 bases at V and 2 bases at J, with 8 bases between. The CDR3 contains 14 residues. The V gene's germline CDR1 is WSHSY and CDR2 SAAADI. Here the CDR3 reads CASSDGGTKNIQYF. In nucleotides, the CDR3 is TGCGCCAGCAGTGATGGTGGAACCAAAAACATTCAGTACTTC.

DNA for the CDR3: TGTGCCAGCAACATCCTTCCCATTACGAACACTGAAGCTTTCTTT. This translates into CASNILPITNTEAFF. V and J are TRBV5-2 and TRBJ1-1. TRBV5-2 is described as a pseudogene. The CDR3 is made up of 15 amino acids.

This clonotype appeared a few times. V usage is TRBV7-9 and J usage is TRBJ2-5, with 8 bases matching TRBD2. V was clipped by 4 bases and J by 2 bases; unmatched bases: 6. Germline V CDR1 and CDR2: SEHNR, FQNEAQ (reference sequence). The CDR3 extends over 15 amino acids. The CDR3 loop reads CASSSGGGGQETQYF. DNA of the CDR3: TGTGCCAGCAGCTCGGGAGGGGGGGGACAAGAGACCCAGTACTTC.

V and J are TRBV18 and TRBJ2-3, with D uncertain. This CDR3 has 13 amino acids. Between the trimmed V and J ends, which lost 3 bases and 10 bases, there was a span of 14 bases. Germline lookup yields CDR1 KGHSH and CDR2 LQKENI. The CDR3 DNA reads TGTGCCAGCTCACCCCCGAGTGGGGTAGCGCAGTATTTT. This encodes CASSPPSGVAQYF.

This chain joins TRBV11-3 and TRBJ2-7; no clear D gene. The V end was cut by 1 base, the J end by 6 bases, with 13 bases between. Germline V lookup: CDR1 SGHNT, CDR2 YENEEA. The CDR3 totals 14 residues. CDR3 loop: CASSLGGPDREQYV. As DNA, the CDR3 is TGTGCCAGCAGCTTAGGCGGACCTGATCGCGAGCAGTACGTC.

This rearrangement joins TRBV29-1 to TRBJ2-6; unclear D gene. V was cut by 1 base and J by 3 bases, with 1 base left in between. CDR3 length: 12 amino acids. Germline values: CDR1 SQVTM, CDR2 ANQGSEA. The DNA of the CDR3 is TGCAGCGTTGAAGGTGGGGCCAACGTCCTGACTTTC. Translation gives CSVEGGANVLTF.

The chain carries TRBV12-3 or TRBV12-4 and TRBJ1-5, with unresolved D. CDR3 length: 13 residues. Trimming left V 6 bases short and J 9 bases short, with 15 bases between. Here the CDR3 DNA reads TGTGCCAGCAGGGGAACCGCGCTTTCGCCCCAGCATTTT. This gives the protein CASRGTALSPQHF.

The chain joins TRBV28 to TRBJ2-7; 11 bases are shared with TRBD2. Germline assignment: CDR1 MDHEN and CDR2 SYDVKM. V gave up 6 bases and J gave up 4 bases; unmatched junction bases: 8. This CDR3 spans 15 amino acids. For the CDR3, the DNA is TGTGCCAGCAGCAGACTAGCGGGGAATCTTTACGAGCAGTACGTC. Translated, it gives CASSRLAGNLYEQYV.

The rearrangement joins TRBV29-1 to TRBJ2-1; no firm D call. CDR1 and CDR2 (germline): SQVTM, ANQGSEA. There are 14 residues in the CDR3. The V end lost 1 base, the J end lost 2 bases, and 9 bases lay between the germline ends. CDR3 in DNA: TGCAGCGTTGAAGGCAGGTTAACCTACAATGAGCAGTTCTTC. Residues: CSVEGRLTYNEQFF.